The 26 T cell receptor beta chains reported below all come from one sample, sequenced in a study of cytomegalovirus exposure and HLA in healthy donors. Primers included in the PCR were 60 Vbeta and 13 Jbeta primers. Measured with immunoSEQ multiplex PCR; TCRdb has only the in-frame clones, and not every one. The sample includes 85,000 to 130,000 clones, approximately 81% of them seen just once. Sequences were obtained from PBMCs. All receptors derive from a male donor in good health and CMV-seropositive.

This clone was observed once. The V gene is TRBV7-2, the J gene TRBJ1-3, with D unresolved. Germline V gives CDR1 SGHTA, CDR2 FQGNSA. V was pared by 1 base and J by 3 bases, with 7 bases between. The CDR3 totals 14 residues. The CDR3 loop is CASSLVPVGNTIYF. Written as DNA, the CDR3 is TGTGCCAGCAGCTTAGTTCCAGTTGGAAACACCATATATTTT.

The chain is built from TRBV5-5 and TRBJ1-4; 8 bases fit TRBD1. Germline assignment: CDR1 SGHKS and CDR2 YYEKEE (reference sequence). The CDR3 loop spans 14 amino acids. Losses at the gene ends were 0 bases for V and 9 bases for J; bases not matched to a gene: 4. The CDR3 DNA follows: TGTGCCAGCAGCTTGGGGACAGGGACGCAAAAACTGTTTTTT. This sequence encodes CASSLGTGTQKLFF.

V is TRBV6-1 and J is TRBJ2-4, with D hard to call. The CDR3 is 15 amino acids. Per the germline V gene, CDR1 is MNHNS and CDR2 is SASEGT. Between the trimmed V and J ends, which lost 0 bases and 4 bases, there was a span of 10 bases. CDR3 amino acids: CASSEARGVKNIQYF. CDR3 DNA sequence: TGTGCCAGCAGTGAAGCGAGAGGTGTGAAAAACATTCAGTACTTC.

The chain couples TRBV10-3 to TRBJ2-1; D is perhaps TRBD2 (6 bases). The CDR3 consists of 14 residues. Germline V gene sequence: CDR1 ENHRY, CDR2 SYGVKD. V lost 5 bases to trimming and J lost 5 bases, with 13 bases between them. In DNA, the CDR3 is TGTGCCATCAGTCAGCCACTAGCCCACAATGAGCAGTTCTTC. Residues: CAISQPLAHNEQFF.

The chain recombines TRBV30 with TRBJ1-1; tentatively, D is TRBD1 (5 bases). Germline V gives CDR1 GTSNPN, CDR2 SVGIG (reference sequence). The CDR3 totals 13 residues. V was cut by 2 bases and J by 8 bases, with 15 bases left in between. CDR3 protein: CAWSPGRAREAFF. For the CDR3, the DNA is TGTGCCTGGAGTCCCGGCAGGGCCAGAGAAGCTTTCTTT.

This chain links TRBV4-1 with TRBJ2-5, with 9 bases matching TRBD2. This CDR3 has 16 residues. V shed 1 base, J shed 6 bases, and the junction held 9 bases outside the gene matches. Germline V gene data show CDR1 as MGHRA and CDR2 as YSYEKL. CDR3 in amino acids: CASSQGIAGAQKTQYF. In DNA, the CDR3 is TGCGCCAGCAGCCAAGGGATAGCGGGGGCCCAGAAGACCCAGTACTTC.

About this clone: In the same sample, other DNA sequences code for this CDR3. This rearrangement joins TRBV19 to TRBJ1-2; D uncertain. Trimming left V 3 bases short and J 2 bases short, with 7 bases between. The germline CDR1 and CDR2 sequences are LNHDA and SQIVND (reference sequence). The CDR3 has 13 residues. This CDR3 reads CASSMGGNYGYTF. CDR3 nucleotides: TGTGCCAGTAGTATGGGAGGAAACTATGGCTACACCTTC.

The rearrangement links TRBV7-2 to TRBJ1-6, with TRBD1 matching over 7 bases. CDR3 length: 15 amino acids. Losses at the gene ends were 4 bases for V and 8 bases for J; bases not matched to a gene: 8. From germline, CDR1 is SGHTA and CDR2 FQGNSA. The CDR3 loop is CASSSKNRGYSPLHF. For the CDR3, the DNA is TGTGCCAGCAGCTCGAAGAACAGGGGATATTCACCCCTCCACTTT.

CDR3 protein: CASSVEAGSPLHF. The CDR3 DNA reads TGTGCCAGCAGTGTTGAGGCGGGATCACCCCTCCACTTT. The V call is TRBV6-1, the J call TRBJ1-6; D is undetermined. The germline CDR1 and CDR2 sequences are MNHNS and SASEGT. The CDR3 has 13 residues. V lost 4 bases to trimming and J lost 10 bases, with 11 bases between them.

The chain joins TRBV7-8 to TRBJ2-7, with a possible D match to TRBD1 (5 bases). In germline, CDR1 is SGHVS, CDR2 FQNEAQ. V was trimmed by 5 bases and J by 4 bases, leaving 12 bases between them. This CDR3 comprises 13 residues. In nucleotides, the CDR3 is TGTGCCAGCAGCCCCACCAGGGTTTACGAGCAGTACTTC. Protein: CASSPTRVYEQYF.

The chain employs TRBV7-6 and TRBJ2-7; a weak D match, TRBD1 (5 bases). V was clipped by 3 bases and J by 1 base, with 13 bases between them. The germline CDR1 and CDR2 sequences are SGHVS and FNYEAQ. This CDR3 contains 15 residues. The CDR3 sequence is CASSFSAGPSYEQYF. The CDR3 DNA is TGTGCCAGCAGCTTTTCGGCAGGGCCGTCCTACGAGCAGTACTTC.

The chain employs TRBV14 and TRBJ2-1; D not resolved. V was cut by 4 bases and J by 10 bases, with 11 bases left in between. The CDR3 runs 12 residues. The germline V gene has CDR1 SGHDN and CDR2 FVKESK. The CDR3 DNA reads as TGTGCCAGCAGCCTTCCCAACAGCGAGCAGTTCTTC. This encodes CASSLPNSEQFF.

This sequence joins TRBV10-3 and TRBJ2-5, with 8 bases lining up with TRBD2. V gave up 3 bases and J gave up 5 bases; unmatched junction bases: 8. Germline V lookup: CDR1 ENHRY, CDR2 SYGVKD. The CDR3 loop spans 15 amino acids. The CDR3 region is CAISDAAGGWETQYF. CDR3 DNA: TGTGCCATCAGTGATGCGGCGGGGGGTTGGGAGACCCAGTACTTC.

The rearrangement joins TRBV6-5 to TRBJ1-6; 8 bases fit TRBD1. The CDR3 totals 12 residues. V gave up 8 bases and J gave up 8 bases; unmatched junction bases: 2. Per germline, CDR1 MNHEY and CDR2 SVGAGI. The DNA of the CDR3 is TGTGCCAGCTCGACAGGGGATTCACCCCTCCACTTT. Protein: CASSTGDSPLHF.

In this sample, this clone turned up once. DNA for the CDR3: TGCGCCAGCAGCCAAGGAGGGGGCTATGGCTACACCTTC. Encoded protein: CASSQGGGYGYTF. This chain joins TRBV4-3 and TRBJ1-2, with D possibly TRBD1 on 6 matching bases. V was pared by 1 base and J by 4 bases, with 7 bases between. Germline V gene data show CDR1 as LGHNA and CDR2 as YSLEER. The CDR3 is made up of 13 amino acids.

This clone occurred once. CDR3 protein: CASSWGDRREEQYF. The CDR3 nucleotides are TGTGCCAGCAGCTGGGGGGATCGGAGAGAGGAGCAGTACTTC. J is TRBJ2-7 and V is TRBV7-9; possibly TRBD2 for D (6 bases). V dropped 4 bases and J dropped 7 bases, with 17 bases sitting between them. Per germline, CDR1 SEHNR and CDR2 FQNEAQ (reference sequence). This CDR3 region has 14 residues.

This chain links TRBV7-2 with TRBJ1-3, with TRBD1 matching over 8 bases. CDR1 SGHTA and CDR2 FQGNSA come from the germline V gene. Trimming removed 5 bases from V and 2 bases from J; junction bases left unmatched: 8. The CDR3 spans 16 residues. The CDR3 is CASSRYSTGAGNTIYF. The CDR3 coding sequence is TGTGCCAGCAGCCGTTATTCGACAGGGGCTGGAAACACCATATATTTT.

CDR3 protein: CAISEPSGGAEQYF. CDR3 DNA: TGTGCCATCAGTGAGCCTAGCGGGGGGGCCGAACAGTACTTC. V is TRBV10-3 and J is TRBJ2-7; 12 nucleotides agree with TRBD2. The CDR3 is 14 residues long. Germline assignment: CDR1 ENHRY and CDR2 SYGVKD. The V and J ends lost 2 bases and 10 bases, in that order; junction bases with no gene match: 6.

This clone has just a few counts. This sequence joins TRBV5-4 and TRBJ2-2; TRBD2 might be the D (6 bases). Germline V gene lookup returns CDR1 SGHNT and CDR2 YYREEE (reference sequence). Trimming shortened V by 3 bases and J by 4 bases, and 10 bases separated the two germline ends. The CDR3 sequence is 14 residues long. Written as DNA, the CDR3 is TGTGCCAGCAGCTCGGGACTTTCCACCGGGGAGCTGTTTTTT. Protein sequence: CASSSGLSTGELFF.

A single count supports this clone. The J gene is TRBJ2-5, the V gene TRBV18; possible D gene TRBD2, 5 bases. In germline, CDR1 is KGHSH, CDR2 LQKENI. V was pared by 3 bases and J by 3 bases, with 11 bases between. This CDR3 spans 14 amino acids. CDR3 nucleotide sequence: TGTGCCAGCTCACCTCGATCGGGGAAAGAGACCCAGTACTTC. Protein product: CASSPRSGKETQYF.

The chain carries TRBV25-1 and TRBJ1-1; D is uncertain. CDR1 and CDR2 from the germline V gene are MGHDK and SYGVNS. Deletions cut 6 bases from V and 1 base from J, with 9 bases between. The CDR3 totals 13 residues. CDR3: CASREVRNTEAFF. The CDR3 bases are TGTGCCAGCAGGGAGGTTAGGAACACTGAAGCTTTCTTT.

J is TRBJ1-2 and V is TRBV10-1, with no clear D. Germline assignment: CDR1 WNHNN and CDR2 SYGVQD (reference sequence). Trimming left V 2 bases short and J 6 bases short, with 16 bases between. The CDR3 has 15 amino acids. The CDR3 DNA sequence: TGCGCCAGCAGTGAGCCGAGGCCCCGCGCCCATGGCTACACCTTC. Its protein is CASSEPRPRAHGYTF.

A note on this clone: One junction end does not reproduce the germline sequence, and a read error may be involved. The CDR3 sequence: CASSLAEGAGEQFF. CDR3 DNA sequence: TGTGCTAGCAGCTTAGCGGAGGGGGCGGGTGAGCAGTTCTTC. The chain has TRBV7-7 and TRBJ2-1, with D perhaps TRBD1 (7 bases). CDR3 length: 14 amino acids. Germline V gene lookup returns CDR1 SSHAT and CDR2 FNYEAQ (reference sequence).

DNA for the CDR3: TGTGCCAGCAGCTTAGCCTCTTCAGCCCAGTACTTC. Translation: CASSLASSAQYF. This sequence joins TRBV7-9 and TRBJ2-5, with D unclear. This CDR3 is 12 amino acids long. V gave up 0 bases and J gave up 9 bases, with 8 bases separating them. CDR1 is SEHNR and CDR2 is FQNEAQ in the germline V gene (reference sequence).

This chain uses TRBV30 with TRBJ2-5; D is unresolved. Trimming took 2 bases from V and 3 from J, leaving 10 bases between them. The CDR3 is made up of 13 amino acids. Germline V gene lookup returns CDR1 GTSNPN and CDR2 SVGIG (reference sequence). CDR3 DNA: TGTGCCTGGAGTTGGCAGGCGAAAGAGACCCAGTACTTC. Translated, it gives CAWSWQAKETQYF.

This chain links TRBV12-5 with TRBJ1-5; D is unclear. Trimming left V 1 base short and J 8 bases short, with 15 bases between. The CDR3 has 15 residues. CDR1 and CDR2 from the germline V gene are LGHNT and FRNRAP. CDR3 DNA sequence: TGTGCTAGTGGTTTGGAAAACACCTTGCTAGAGCCCCAGCATTTT. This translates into CASGLENTLLEPQHF.